The 30 T cell receptor beta chains given below trace back to one sample, sequenced in a study of cytomegalovirus exposure and HLA in healthy donors. PCR employed 60 Vbeta and 13 Jbeta primers. Some clones are missing from TCRdb's copy, which holds only in-frame ones; the method was immunoSEQ multiplex PCR. The profile shows roughly 260,000 clones, about four fifths of them singletons. Sequenced material: PBMCs. The receptors here all came from a woman between 40 and 50 years old in good health and CMV-seropositive.

This chain links TRBV15 with TRBJ2-5; 10 nucleotides align to TRBD2. Matching the DNA end better, TRBJ2-7 makes the J call doubtful. The CDR3 covers 17 residues. CDR1 LNHNV and CDR2 YYDKDF come from the germline V gene (reference sequence). The CDR3 region has the DNA TGTGCCACCAGCAAGACACCTAGACTAGCGGGCTCCTACGAGCAGTACTTC. Its translation is CATSKTPRLAGSYEQYF.

The rearrangement joins TRBV27 to TRBJ2-2; TRBD2 aligns across 10 bases. CDR1 is MNHEY and CDR2 is SMNVEV in the germline V gene (reference sequence). The CDR3 covers 14 residues. With 7 bases clipped from V and 10 bases from J, the junction kept 9 bases outside the gene matches. The CDR3: CASMPLAGAQELFF. For the CDR3, the DNA is TGTGCCAGCATGCCTCTAGCGGGAGCCCAGGAGCTGTTTTTT.

This sequence joins TRBV5-6 and TRBJ1-4; 9 bases are shared with TRBD1. The CDR3 runs to 14 residues. In germline, CDR1 is SGHDT, CDR2 YYEEEE. Germline trimming cut 2 bases from V and 5 bases from J; bases unmatched to any gene: 1. Here the CDR3 reads CASSFGTGNEKLFF. CDR3 bases: TGTGCCAGCAGCTTCGGGACAGGGAATGAAAAACTGTTTTTT. Together with reference TRBV5-6 and TRBJ1-4, the CDR3 gives the full variable domain: DAGVTQSPTHLIKTRGQQVTLRCSPKSGHDTVSWYQQALGQGPQFIFQYYEEEERQRGNFPDRFSGHQFPNYSSELNVNALLLGDSALYLCASSFGTGNEKLFFGSGTQLSVL.

In this sample, this clone turned up a few times. V usage is TRBV7-9 and J usage is TRBJ2-1; D is perhaps TRBD2 (6 bases). V was cut by 5 bases and J by 5 bases, with 19 bases left in between. The CDR3 is 16 residues long. Germline CDR1 is SEHNR and CDR2 is FQNEAQ (reference sequence). The CDR3 DNA is TGTGCCAGCAGCCCGGGGTCCGGGAGATCTGACAATGAGCAGTTCTTC. This codes for CASSPGSGRSDNEQFF.

The chain has TRBV29-1 and TRBJ2-5; 11 bases fit TRBD2. The CDR3 runs to 16 residues. Germline CDR1 is SQVTM and CDR2 is ANQGSEA. V gave up 3 bases and J gave up 2 bases; unmatched junction bases: 8. This CDR3 reads CSVELTSGAVQETQYF. The CDR3 DNA follows: TGCAGCGTTGAGCTGACTAGCGGGGCGGTTCAAGAGACCCAGTACTTC.

The chain recombines TRBV30 with TRBJ2-5; 7 bases line up with TRBD1. Germline assignment: CDR1 GTSNPN and CDR2 SVGIG (reference sequence). The trim removed 4 bases at V and 1 base at J, leaving 12 bases unmatched. The CDR3 is 16 amino acids. The DNA of the CDR3 is TGTGCCTGGAACATACCGGGACAGAGATTCCAAGAGACCCAGTACTTC. Protein: CAWNIPGQRFQETQYF.

The gene calls are TRBV19 and TRBJ2-1, with 9 bases aligning to TRBD2. Germline loops: CDR1 LNHDA, CDR2 SQIVND (reference sequence). This CDR3 region has 12 residues. V was pared by 6 bases and J by 8 bases, with 2 bases of the junction left unmatched. For the CDR3, the DNA is TGTGCCAGTAGACTAGCGGGCTATGAGCAGTTCTTC. It yields the protein CASRLAGYEQFF.

The chain has TRBV28 and TRBJ1-2; TRBD1 might be the D (5 bases). Trimming pared 5 bases from V and 7 bases from J, leaving 11 bases between. This CDR3 region has 12 residues. Germline CDR1 and CDR2: MDHEN and SYDVKM. CDR3 loop: CASSQGYGGYTF. CDR3 in DNA: TGTGCCAGCAGTCAGGGATACGGTGGCTACACCTTC.

The genes are TRBV21-1 and TRBJ2-7; TRBD2 is the table's D call and was not checked against the DNA. TRBV21-1 is described as a pseudogene. The CDR3 sequence is 15 residues long. The CDR3 DNA reads as TGTGCCAGCAACGAAAGGGACCCACTAGCTTCCGAGCAGTACTTC. This codes for CASNERDPLASEQYF.

This clone was recorded a few times. This rearrangement joins TRBV28 to TRBJ1-6; no reliable D call. Trimming took 3 bases from V and 8 from J, leaving 14 bases between them. This CDR3 spans 15 amino acids. The V gene's germline CDR1 is MDHEN and CDR2 SYDVKM. This CDR3 reads CASSFAGIGDSPLHF. In DNA form, the CDR3 reads TGTGCCAGCAGTTTTGCGGGAATTGGGGATTCACCCCTCCACTTT. Combining the CDR3 with reference TRBV28 and TRBJ1-6 gives the whole variable domain DVKVTQSSRYLVKRTGEKVFLECVQDMDHENMFWYRQDPGLGLRLIYFSYDVKMKEKGDIPEGYSVSREKKERFSLILESASTNQTSMYLCASSFAGIGDSPLHFGNGTRLTVT.

CDR3: CASWTGRVAEAFF. In DNA, the CDR3 is TGTGCCAGCTGGACAGGCCGGGTGGCTGAAGCTTTCTTT. The chain couples TRBV6-5 to TRBJ1-1; 7 bases map to TRBD1. The J segment lost 6 bases and the V segment lost 8 bases, leaving 9 bases of the junction unmatched. The CDR3 runs 13 residues. Germline CDR1 is MNHEY and CDR2 is SVGAGI.

The chain has TRBV7-6 and TRBJ2-7; possible D gene TRBD2, 6 bases. Germline values: CDR1 SGHVS, CDR2 FNYEAQ. V shed 5 bases and J shed 3 bases, with 14 bases lying between them. The CDR3 runs 14 residues. CDR3 region: CASSASGVDYEQYF. DNA for the CDR3: TGTGCCAGCAGCGCCTCGGGAGTGGACTACGAGCAGTACTTC.

V is TRBV5-4 and J is TRBJ1-2; D gene unclear. Trimming took 0 bases from V and 1 from J, leaving 13 bases between them. This CDR3 region has 16 residues. Germline CDR1 reads SGHNT; CDR2 reads YYREEE (reference sequence). In DNA form, the CDR3 reads TGTGCCAGCAGCTTGGACGGCAGGCTCCTTAACTATGGCTACACCTTC. It is translated as CASSLDGRLLNYGYTF.

The chain's CDR3 is CASSLWGGNTEAFF. The CDR3 nucleotides read TGTGCCAGCAGCTTATGGGGGGGGAACACTGAAGCTTTCTTT. The V call is TRBV7-2, the J call TRBJ1-1, with D possibly being TRBD1 (5 bases). The length of the CDR3 is 14 residues. V was cut by 2 bases and J by 1 base, with 8 bases left in between. Germline CDR1 is SGHTA and CDR2 is FQGNSA.

This chain links TRBV11-3 with TRBJ2-2; D unclear. Per the germline V gene, CDR1 is SGHNT and CDR2 is YENEEA. The CDR3 loop spans 13 amino acids. Trimming removed 1 base from V and 4 bases from J, with 4 bases in between. The CDR3 here is CASSLGATGELFF. The DNA of the CDR3 is TGTGCCAGCAGCTTAGGAGCCACCGGGGAGCTGTTTTTT. The variable domain in full, with the rest retrieved from reference TRBV11-3 and TRBJ2-2, is EAGVVQSPRYKIIEKKQPVAFWCNPISGHNTLYWYLQNLGQGPELLIRYENEEAVDDSQLPKDRFSAERLKGVDSTLKIQPAELGDSAVYLCASSLGATGELFFGEGSRLTVL.

The chain carries TRBV28 and TRBJ1-5, with a tentative D call TRBD1 (5 bases). V was clipped by 1 base and J by 6 bases, with 13 bases between them. The CDR3 has 15 residues. Germline V lookup: CDR1 MDHEN, CDR2 SYDVKM. The CDR3 DNA follows: TGTGCCAGCAGTTTATATGCAGGGATCAGTCAGCCCCAGCATTTT. Encoded protein: CASSLYAGISQPQHF.

This chain joins TRBV9 and TRBJ2-3, with D hard to call. Germline V gene sequence: CDR1 SGDLS, CDR2 YYNGEE. This CDR3 spans 15 amino acids. V lost 2 bases, J lost 2 bases, and 12 bases lay in between. CDR3 region: CASSVETRVTDTQYF. The CDR3, as DNA: TGTGCCAGCAGCGTCGAGACTCGGGTCACAGATACGCAGTATTTT.

This chain joins TRBV27 and TRBJ1-6, with TRBD1 matching 8 bases. The J segment lost 4 bases and the V segment lost 1 base, leaving 3 bases of the junction unmatched. Germline V lookup: CDR1 MNHEY, CDR2 SMNVEV (reference sequence). This CDR3 spans 16 amino acids. CDR3 residues: CASSLFRQGYNSPLHF. The CDR3 coding sequence is TGTGCCAGCAGTTTATTTCGACAGGGGTATAATTCACCCCTCCACTTT.

J is TRBJ2-7 and V is TRBV28; possible D gene TRBD2, 6 bases. The CDR3 runs to 14 residues. CDR1 and CDR2 from the germline V gene are MDHEN and SYDVKM. Between the trimmed V and J ends, which lost 10 bases and 0 bases, there was a span of 16 bases. CDR3 DNA: TGTGCCACCCAAGGGACTCTTACCTCCTACGAGCAGTACTTC. It yields the protein CATQGTLTSYEQYF.

This clone was observed a single time. The V call is TRBV20-1, the J call TRBJ1-4; D uncertain. CDR3 length equals 11 residues. Germline CDR1 reads DFQATT; CDR2 reads SNEGSKA (reference sequence). V lost 0 bases, J lost 11 bases, and 7 bases lay in between. CDR3 amino acids: CSAREGRKLFF. The CDR3 nucleotides read TGCAGTGCTAGAGAGGGGAGGAAACTGTTTTTT.

The chain is built from TRBV7-2 and TRBJ2-5, with D perhaps matching TRBD2 (6 bases). CDR3 size: 15 residues. Germline V gene data show CDR1 as SGHTA and CDR2 as FQGNSA. Trimming removed 11 bases at V and 5 bases at J, with 24 bases between. In nucleotides, the CDR3 is TGTGCCTGCAATGAGGGGCAGGGAGGTAGGGAGACCCAGTACTTC. Its translation: CACNEGQGGRETQYF. Combining the CDR3 with reference TRBV7-2 and TRBJ2-5 gives the whole variable domain GAGVSQSPSNKVTEKGKDVELRCDPISGHTALYWYRQSLGQGLEFLIYFQGNSAPDKSGLPSDRFSAERTGGSVSTLTIQRTQQEDSAVYLCACNEGQGGRETQYFGPGTRLLVL.

The rearrangement joins TRBV28 to TRBJ1-3, with 7 bases lining up with TRBD1. This CDR3 spans 13 amino acids. From germline, CDR1 is MDHEN and CDR2 SYDVKM. DNA for the CDR3: TGTGCATCTGACCCGGGACAGGGAAACACCATATATTTT. It codes for CASDPGQGNTIYF.

The rearrangement joins TRBV30 to TRBJ2-7, with D perhaps TRBD1 (6 bases). The CDR3 is 16 amino acids. V lost 1 base and J 0 bases, leaving 16 bases between the germline ends. Looked up from germline, CDR1 is GTSNPN and CDR2 is SVGIG (reference sequence). The CDR3 spells CAWSDPGHISSYEQYF. The CDR3 DNA reads as TGTGCCTGGAGTGACCCGGGACACATCAGCTCCTACGAGCAGTACTTC. The full variable domain, completed using reference TRBV30 and TRBJ2-7, is SQTIHQWPATLVQPVGSPLSLECTVEGTSNPNLYWYRQAAGRGLQLLFYSVGIGQISSEVPQNLSASRPQDRQFILSSKKLLLSDSGFYLCAWSDPGHISSYEQYFGPGTRLTVT.

This clone was found a few times. This sequence joins TRBV29-1 and TRBJ2-7; 7 positions match TRBD2. The germline gives CDR1 SQVTM, CDR2 ANQGSEA. V shed 5 bases, J shed 6 bases, and the junction held 10 bases outside the gene matches. The CDR3 runs to 13 residues. The CDR3 nucleotides read TGCAGCGTTCCTGGATCGGCGGGGGTCGAGCAGTACTTC. Encoded protein: CSVPGSAGVEQYF.

Note on this clone: Other nucleotide sequences in the sample specify the same CDR3. The genes are TRBV6-5 and TRBJ2-5; D perhaps matches TRBD2 (5 bases). CDR3 length: 14 amino acids. Germline values: CDR1 MNHEY, CDR2 SVGAGI. Trimming removed 0 bases at V and 4 bases at J, with 9 bases between. The DNA of the CDR3 is TGTGCCAGCAGTTACTCCGGAGGAAGAGAGACCCAGTACTTC. The encoded protein is CASSYSGGRETQYF.

This rearrangement joins TRBV2 to TRBJ1-5, with TRBD1 matching 8 bases. Germline-derived CDR1 and CDR2 are SNHLY and FYNNEI. The CDR3 has 15 residues. V dropped 1 base and J dropped 7; count of bases not matched to a gene: 6. CDR3 sequence (DNA): TGTGCCAGCAGTGAAGGGGCAGGGGGCAGGCAGCCCCAGCATTTT. Residues: CASSEGAGGRQPQHF.

The sample holds one count of this clone. The J gene is TRBJ1-3, the V gene TRBV7-9; 7 bases align to TRBD1. The ends lost 5 bases at V and 2 bases at J; junction bases unmatched: 3. Germline CDR1 and CDR2: SEHNR and FQNEAQ (reference sequence). This CDR3 comprises 14 residues. CDR3 in amino acids: CASSDTGAGNTIYF. The CDR3 DNA sequence: TGTGCCAGCAGCGATACAGGGGCTGGAAACACCATATATTTT.

The genes are TRBV7-9 and TRBJ1-1, with D possibly being TRBD1 (6 bases). CDR3 size: 12 residues. Trimming left V 5 bases short and J 7 bases short, with 11 bases between. The germline V gene encodes CDR1 SEHNR and CDR2 FQNEAQ (reference sequence). The CDR3 DNA is TGTGCCAGCAGCCCCCGGGACATTGAAGCTTTCTTT. Its translation: CASSPRDIEAFF.

Concerning this clone itself: This CDR3 is also generated by other DNA sequences in the sample. V is TRBV27 and J is TRBJ2-1; 11 bases fit TRBD2. The trim removed 3 bases at V and 9 bases at J, leaving 7 bases unmatched. Germline V gives CDR1 MNHEY, CDR2 SMNVEV (reference sequence). The CDR3 consists of 15 residues. The CDR3 here is CASSFGLAGGGEQFF. In nucleotides, the CDR3 is TGTGCCAGCAGTTTTGGGCTAGCGGGGGGAGGTGAGCAGTTCTTC.

The chain uses TRBV29-1 and TRBJ2-5; the match to TRBD2 covers 8 bases. The CDR3 runs 14 residues. The V gene end was trimmed by 4 bases and the J gene end by 2 bases; junction bases not matched to a gene: 6. Germline CDR1 and CDR2: SQVTM and ANQGSEA. The CDR3 is CSVGQAGAQETQYF. Here the CDR3 DNA reads TGCAGCGTTGGGCAAGCGGGAGCTCAAGAGACCCAGTACTTC.